A selection of T cell receptor beta chains follows, all from one sample in a study of OX40 agonist ivuxolimab in advanced cancers. The data were produced by immunoSEQ multiplex PCR, yet TCRdb's version contains in-frame clones alone and is incomplete. The sample lists about 90,000 clones; about nine tenths were seen once. The source material was CD4+ or CD8+ T cells sorted from blood, sampled in a trial of the OX40 agonist ivuxolimab. These receptors were obtained from an adult with an advanced solid tumor such as melanoma, head and neck, liver or kidney cancer. The CDR3 runs from the conserved cysteine through the conserved F or W. D genes are given only for firm matches. A row's size may be missing; if present it is once, few, many or a size class.

size: .
D: TRBD1
J: TRBJ2-5
V: TRBV5-1
DNA: TGCGCCAGCAGCGGTTCGGCAGGGGGCTTGGGAGAGACCCAGTACTTC
CDR3: CASSGSAGGLGETQYF

size: .
D: TRBD1
J: TRBJ2-3
V: TRBV9
DNA: TGTGCCAGCAGCGTGGGACAGGCCTCTAGCACAGATACGCAGTATTTT
CDR3: CASSVGQASSTDTQYF

size: .
D: TRBD1
J: TRBJ2-7
V: TRBV6-6
DNA: TGTGCCAGTACAGGGGTAGTGGGCGAGCAGTACTTC
CDR3: CASTGVVGEQYF

size: once
D: TRBD2
J: TRBJ2-2
V: TRBV7-2
DNA: TGTGCCAACGGGGGGACCGGGGAGCTGTTTTTT
CDR3: CANGGTGELFF

size: .
D: .
J: TRBJ2-7
V: TRBV28
DNA: TGTGCCAGCAGTCCAACGACAGAGAACTACGAGCAGTACTTC
CDR3: CASSPTTENYEQYF

size: .
D: .
J: TRBJ1-5
V: TRBV28
DNA: TGTGCCAGCACCGGGGGGGACGGACCTTGGGCCCAGCATTTT
CDR3: CASTGGDGPWAQHF

size: .
D: .
J: TRBJ2-7
V: TRBV6-5
DNA: TGTGCCAGCAGTTATTCTTACAAGCGAACCTACGAGCAGTACTTC
CDR3: CASSYSYKRTYEQYF

size: .
D: .
J: TRBJ2-7
V: TRBV27
DNA: TGTGCCAGCAGTCCCTCGGGGTGGTTCTACGAGCAGTACTTC
CDR3: CASSPSGWFYEQYF

size: .
D: TRBD1
J: TRBJ1-4
V: TRBV5-1
DNA: TGCGCCAGCAGCGGACAGGGGGGTAATGAAAAACTGTTTTTT
CDR3: CASSGQGGNEKLFF

size: .
D: .
J: TRBJ2-5
V: TRBV6-1
DNA: TGTGCCAGCAGTTCGGGGTCACGCTTGTGGCAGTACTTC
CDR3: CASSSGSRLWQYF

size: once
D: TRBD2
J: TRBJ2-7
V: TRBV28
DNA: TGTGCCAGCAACTTGGGACGTAGCGGGAGAGCCTACGAGCAGTACTTC
CDR3: CASNLGRSGRAYEQYF

size: .
D: TRBD1
J: TRBJ2-5
V: TRBV27
DNA: TGTGCCAGCAGTTTACGGGACAGCCAAGAGACCCAGTACTTC
CDR3: CASSLRDSQETQYF

size: .
D: .
J: TRBJ2-1
V: TRBV5-4
DNA: TGTGCCAGCACAACCCAACCAGGGGCTTCCTACAATGAGCAGTTCTTC
CDR3: CASTTQPGASYNEQFF

size: .
D: .
J: TRBJ2-6
V: TRBV11-2
DNA: TGTGCCAGCAGCCCACTAGGGTCTGGGGCCAACGTCCTGACTTTC
CDR3: CASSPLGSGANVLTF

size: .
D: .
J: TRBJ1-5
V: TRBV27
DNA: TGTGCCAGCAGTCCCCGACTCAGCAATCAGCCCCAGCATTTT
CDR3: CASSPRLSNQPQHF

size: .
D: TRBD2
J: TRBJ2-2
V: TRBV7-2
DNA: TGTGCCAGCAGCTTCACGGGACTAGCGGGAGAAGTACGTACCGGGGAGCTGTTTTTT
CDR3: CASSFTGLAGEVRTGELFF

size: .
D: .
J: TRBJ2-1
V: TRBV4-3
DNA: TGCGCCAGCAGCCAAGAGTATAACGGGAGAGGGCGAGATGAGCAGTTCTTC
CDR3: CASSQEYNGRGRDEQFF

size: .
D: TRBD1
J: TRBJ1-2
V: TRBV7-8
DNA: TGTGCCAGCAGCCCCGGACAGGGGGCAAACTATGGCTACACCTTC
CDR3: CASSPGQGANYGYTF

size: .
D: .
J: TRBJ2-1
V: TRBV18
DNA: TGTGCCAGCTCACCGACCTACAATGAGCAGTTCTTC
CDR3: CASSPTYNEQFF

size: once
D: TRBD1
J: TRBJ1-5
V: TRBV6-6
DNA: TGTGCCAGCAGCAATACAGGGGCTCAGCCCCAGCATTTT
CDR3: CASSNTGAQPQHF

size: .
D: TRBD2
J: TRBJ2-7
V: TRBV9
DNA: TGTGCCAGCAGCGTAGGAGTTAGCGGGAGGGCCTTTGACGAGCAGTACTTC
CDR3: CASSVGVSGRAFDEQYF

size: .
D: TRBD2
J: TRBJ2-7
V: TRBV2
DNA: TGTGCCAGCAGTGCCTTGACTAGCGGGAGTGCATACGAGCAGTACTTC
CDR3: CASSALTSGSAYEQYF